This T cell receptor (beta chain) was sequenced for a study of T cells in Graves' hyperthyroidism and ophthalmopathy. Worth noting for this clonotype: No antigen is known for it.

CDR3 length: 13 residues. Germline V lookup: CDR1 SQVTM, CDR2 ANQGSEA. V lost 3 bases and J lost 7, with 12 bases in between. Study-wide results and limits: It was a median approximately 7.1 months before onset that the model predicted ophthalmopathy.

TCR beta CDR3 region amplification was performed from RNA transcripts. Using the HTBI primer set, a first-round RT-PCR was run on the TCR CDR3. TCRdb passed the multiplex PCR reads through MiXCR, listing each CDR3 protein once. The profile shows around 300,000 distinct CDR3 sequences, roughly a fifth of them singletons. Clinical symptoms, serum thyroxine and TRAb, thyroid ultrasound and orbital computed tomography together formed the diagnostic basis. The TCR sequence derives from a man aged 45 to 65 with Graves' ophthalmopathy. Sequenced input: blood. The chain links TRBV29-1 to TRBJ2-2, with D possibly TRBD2 on 6 matching bases. The DNA of the CDR3 is TGCAGCGTTGATTCTGGGGGGATCGGGGAGCTGTTTTTT. Translated, it gives CSVDSGGIGELFF.